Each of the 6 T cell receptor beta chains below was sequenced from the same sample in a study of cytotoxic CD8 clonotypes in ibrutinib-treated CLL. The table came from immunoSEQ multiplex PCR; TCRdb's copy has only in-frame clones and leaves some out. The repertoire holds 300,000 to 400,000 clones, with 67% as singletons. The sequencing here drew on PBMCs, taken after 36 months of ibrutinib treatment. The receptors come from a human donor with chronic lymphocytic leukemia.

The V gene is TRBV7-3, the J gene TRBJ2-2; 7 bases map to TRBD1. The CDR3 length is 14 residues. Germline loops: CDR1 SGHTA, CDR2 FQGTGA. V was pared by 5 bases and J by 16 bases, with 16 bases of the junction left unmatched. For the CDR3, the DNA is TGTGCCAGCAGCCCCTCGGACAGGCCCGAGTTCACGTTTTTT. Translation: CASSPSDRPEFTFF.

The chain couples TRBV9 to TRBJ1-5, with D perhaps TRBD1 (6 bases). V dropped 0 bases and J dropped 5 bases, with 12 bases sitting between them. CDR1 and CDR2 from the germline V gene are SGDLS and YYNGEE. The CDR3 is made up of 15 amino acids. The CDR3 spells CASSVGQGSHQPQHF. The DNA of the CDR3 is TGTGCCAGCAGCGTAGGGCAGGGGTCCCATCAGCCCCAGCATTTT.

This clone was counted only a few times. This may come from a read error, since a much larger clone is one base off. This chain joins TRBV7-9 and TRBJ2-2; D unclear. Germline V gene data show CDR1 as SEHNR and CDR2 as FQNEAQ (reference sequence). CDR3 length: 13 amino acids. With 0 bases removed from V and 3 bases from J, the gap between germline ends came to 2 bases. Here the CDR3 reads CASSLADTGELFF. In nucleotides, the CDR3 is TGTGCCAGCAGCTTAGCGGACACCGGGGAGCTGTTTTTT.

The CDR3 coding sequence is TGTGCCAGCACCGACAATTGGCTAACCCAGTACTTC. This encodes CASTDNWLTQYF. The chain is built from TRBV6-1 and TRBJ2-5, with no clear D. The V gene lost 7 bases and the J gene lost 8 bases, with 14 bases spanning the gap. Germline V gene lookup returns CDR1 MNHNS and CDR2 SASEGT. CDR3 size: 12 residues.

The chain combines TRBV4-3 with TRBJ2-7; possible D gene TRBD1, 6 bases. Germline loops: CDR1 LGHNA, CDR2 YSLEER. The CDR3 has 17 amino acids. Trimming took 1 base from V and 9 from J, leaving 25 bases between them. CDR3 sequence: CASSQGTWAQGSGPQYF. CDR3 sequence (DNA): TGCGCCAGCAGCCAAGGTACCTGGGCCCAGGGGAGCGGCCCGCAGTACTTC.

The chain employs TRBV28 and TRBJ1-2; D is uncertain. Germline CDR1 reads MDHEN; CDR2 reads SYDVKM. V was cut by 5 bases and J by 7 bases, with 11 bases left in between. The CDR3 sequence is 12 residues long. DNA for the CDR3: TGTGCCAGCAGTACACCGAGGGCTGGCTACACCTTC. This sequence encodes CASSTPRAGYTF.